A selection of T cell receptor beta chains follows, all from one sample in a study of T cell responses to AZD1222 COVID-19 vaccine. Using immunoSEQ multiplex PCR, the repertoire was profiled, and TCRdb retains in-frame clones only, with some absent. Recorded here are under 150,000 clones; the top ten clones represent under 2.5%. Material: peripheral blood. These TCRs come from an adult in good health. CDR3s include the opening cysteine and the closing phenylalanine or tryptophan. Each record gives: CDR3 protein, V gene.

CDR3aa: CASSTRGLDGETQYF
v_gene: TRBV5-1

CDR3aa: CAIGTGVRYGYTF
v_gene: TRBV10-3

CDR3aa: CASSLGLAGVNEQFF
v_gene: TRBV7-8

CDR3aa: CASSPRGLYEQYF
v_gene: TRBV19

CDR3aa: CASSYGTGHTEAFF
v_gene: TRBV11-2

CDR3aa: CASSTGFRTNEKLFF
v_gene: TRBV2

CDR3aa: CASSQVTDYRYEQFF
v_gene: TRBV3-1/TRBV3-2

CDR3aa: CASSPSGGVKDTQYF
v_gene: TRBV18

CDR3aa: CASSAGQTYPYGYTF
v_gene: TRBV5-1

CDR3aa: CAISGSQGWGYGYTF
v_gene: TRBV10-3

CDR3aa: CASGVSNTEAFF
v_gene: TRBV28

CDR3aa: CASSYSFRTGWNGYTF
v_gene: TRBV6-2/TRBV6-3

CDR3aa: CASSSSGVQETQYF
v_gene: TRBV5-1

CDR3aa: CASSLGLMNTEAFF
v_gene: TRBV11-1

CDR3aa: CATSRGGAVQNTDTQYF
v_gene: TRBV15

CDR3aa: CASSPGQGLYQPQHF
v_gene: TRBV18

CDR3aa: CASSPGLAEADTQYF
v_gene: TRBV7-6